This T cell receptor (beta chain) was identified in a study of tumor-infiltrating lymphocytes in primary liver carcinoma. Study-wide findings and caveats: A fraction of only about 8-24% of top clones appeared in all five tumor regions.

Researchers generated TCR beta cDNA from 500 to 600 ng of total RNA, relying on a constant-region primer. A slightly modified ARM-PCR protocol with three nested multiplex PCR rounds produced these TCR beta libraries. Running around 9 cycles apiece, the first two PCR rounds relied on TRBV1-TRBV30 forward primers together with a C-beta reverse primer. TCRdb called the multiplex PCR reads again in MiXCR, with one record for every CDR3 protein. This table has 22,000 or so distinct CDR3 sequences, around 84% appearing once. As regards this clonotype: The antigen is undetermined. Relative to the germline gene, one junction end is altered; a read error may explain this.

This CDR3 comprises 14 residues. Germline CDR1 is SGHAT and CDR2 is FQNNGV. Joint extraction of RNA and DNA used about 17-33 mg of bulk tissue that was unsorted. This sequence joins TRBV11-2 and TRBJ1-1; maybe TRBD1 (5 bases). This TCR was recovered from a woman in her 30s with primary liver carcinoma and hepatitis B virus infection. Sequenced: liver tumor tissue from sampling region 2. Subset specified: tumor region T2, inferior pole. The CDR3 sequence is CASRYTRGRAETFF. The CDR3 bases are TGTGCCAGCAGATATACAAGGGGAAGGGCTGAAACTTTCTTT.